This note documents a single T cell receptor beta chain sequence. The antigen remains unidentified. Library preparation (for TCRbeta) was performed with unique molecular identifiers. Using its own MiXCR run on the PCR reads, TCRdb lists one record per CDR3 protein. The sample includes 700,000 to 950,000 distinct CDR3 sequences, 16% seen only once; the top ten take around 4.5%. These data come from a study of T-cell reconstitution after alpha-beta-depleted transplantation in children. Notes on the study in general: Fresh T-cell production supplied most of the T-cell counts and diversity seen one year after transplant. In some patients, recipient T cells and intrathymic progenitors surviving conditioning explained high day-60 diversity. Expanded graft clones, several hundred of them, were reportedly the source of alpha-beta T cells about two months after transplant.

The CDR3 is 18 amino acids. The TCR was taken from a male patient younger than 18 who had a stem cell transplant for acute lymphoblastic leukemia, so the T cells may come from the graft donor. The sequences come from PBMCs, mostly from graft donor cells, collected 360 days after TCRalphabeta/CD19-depleted stem cell transplant. The chain links TRBV21-1 to TRBJ1-1; TRBD1, the table's D call, was not compared with the DNA. TRBV21-1 is a pseudogene. The CDR3 DNA reads as TGTGCCAGCAGTCAGACTCGGGACAGTTTAACCCCGAACACTGAAGCTTTCTTT. It translates to CASSQTRDSLTPNTEAFF.